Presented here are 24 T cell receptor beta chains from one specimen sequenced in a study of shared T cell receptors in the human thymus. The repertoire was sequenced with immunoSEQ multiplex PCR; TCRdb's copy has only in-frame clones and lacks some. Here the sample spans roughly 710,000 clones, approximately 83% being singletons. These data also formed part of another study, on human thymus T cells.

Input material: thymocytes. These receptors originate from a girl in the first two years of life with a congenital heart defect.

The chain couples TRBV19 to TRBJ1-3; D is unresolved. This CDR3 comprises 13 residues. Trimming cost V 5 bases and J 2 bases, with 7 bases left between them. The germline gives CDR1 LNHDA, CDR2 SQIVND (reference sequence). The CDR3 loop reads CASSQATGNTIYF. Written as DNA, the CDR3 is TGTGCCAGTAGTCAGGCCACTGGAAACACCATATATTTT.

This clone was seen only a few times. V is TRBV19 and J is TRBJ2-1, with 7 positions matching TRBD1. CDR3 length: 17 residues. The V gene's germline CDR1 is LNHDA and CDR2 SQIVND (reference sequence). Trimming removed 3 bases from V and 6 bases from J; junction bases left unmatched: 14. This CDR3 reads CASSILHRGNSGNEQFF. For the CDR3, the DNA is TGTGCCAGTAGTATTCTCCACAGGGGTAATTCCGGCAATGAGCAGTTCTTC.

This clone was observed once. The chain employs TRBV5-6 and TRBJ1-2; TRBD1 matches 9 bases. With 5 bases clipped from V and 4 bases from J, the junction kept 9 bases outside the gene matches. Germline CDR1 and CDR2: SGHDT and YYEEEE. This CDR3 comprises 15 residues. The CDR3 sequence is CASRRGTGSFYGYTF. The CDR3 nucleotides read TGTGCCAGCAGGAGGGGGACAGGGAGTTTCTATGGCTACACCTTC.

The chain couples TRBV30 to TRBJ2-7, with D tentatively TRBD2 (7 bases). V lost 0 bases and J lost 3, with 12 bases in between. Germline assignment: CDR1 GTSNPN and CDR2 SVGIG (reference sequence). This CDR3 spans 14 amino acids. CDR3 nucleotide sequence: TGTGCCTGGAGTGTAGGGGGGGACCGCTACGAGCAGTACTTC. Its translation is CAWSVGGDRYEQYF.

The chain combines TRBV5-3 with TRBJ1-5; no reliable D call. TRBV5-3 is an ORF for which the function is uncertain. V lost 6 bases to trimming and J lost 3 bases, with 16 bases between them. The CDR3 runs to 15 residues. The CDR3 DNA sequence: TGTGCCAGAATCGAGGTCACCGAGGCCAATCAGCCCCAGCATTTT. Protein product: CARIEVTEANQPQHF.

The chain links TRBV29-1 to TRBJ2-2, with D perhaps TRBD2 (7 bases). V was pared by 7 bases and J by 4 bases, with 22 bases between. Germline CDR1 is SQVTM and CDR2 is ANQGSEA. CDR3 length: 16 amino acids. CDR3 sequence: CSATPGGQGSTGELFF. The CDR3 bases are TGCAGCGCAACCCCCGGGGGGCAGGGGAGCACCGGGGAGCTGTTTTTT.

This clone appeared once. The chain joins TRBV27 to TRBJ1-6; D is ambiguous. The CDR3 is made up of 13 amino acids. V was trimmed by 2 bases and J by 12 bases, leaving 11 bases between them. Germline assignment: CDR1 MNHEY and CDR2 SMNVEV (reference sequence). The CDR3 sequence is CASSLGRQEPLHF. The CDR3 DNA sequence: TGTGCCAGCAGTTTAGGTCGGCAGGAACCCCTCCACTTT.

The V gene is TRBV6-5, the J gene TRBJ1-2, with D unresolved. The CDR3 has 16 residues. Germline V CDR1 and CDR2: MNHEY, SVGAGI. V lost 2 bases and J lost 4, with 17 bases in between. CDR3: CASSYGDFGGVYGYTF. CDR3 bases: TGTGCCAGCAGTTACGGTGATTTCGGCGGCGTCTATGGCTACACCTTC.

The CDR3 loop reads CASSFWQGINNEQFF. Written as DNA, the CDR3 is TGTGCCAGCAGTTTTTGGCAGGGAATAAACAATGAGCAGTTCTTC. This rearrangement joins TRBV28 to TRBJ2-1; tentatively, D is TRBD1 (5 bases). The CDR3 runs to 15 residues. Trimming took off 3 bases at V and 5 bases at J, with 14 bases between the two ends. Germline values: CDR1 MDHEN, CDR2 SYDVKM.

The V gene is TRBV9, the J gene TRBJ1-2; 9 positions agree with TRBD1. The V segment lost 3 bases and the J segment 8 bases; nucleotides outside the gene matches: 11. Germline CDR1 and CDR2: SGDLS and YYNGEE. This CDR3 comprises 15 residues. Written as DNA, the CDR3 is TGTGCCAGCAGCGCTGAGACACAGGGGGCGGAGGGCTACACCTTC. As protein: CASSAETQGAEGYTF.

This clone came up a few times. CDR3 sequence (DNA): TGTGCCAGCAGCCAAGCATTCGAACGGGGACTAGCGTGTCCAGATACGCAGTATTTT. Its translation: CASSQAFERGLACPDTQYF. The chain is built from TRBV14 and TRBJ2-3; the match to TRBD2 covers 10 bases. In germline, CDR1 is SGHDN, CDR2 FVKESK. The CDR3 contains 19 residues. Losses at the gene ends were 1 base for V and 4 bases for J; bases not matched to a gene: 14.

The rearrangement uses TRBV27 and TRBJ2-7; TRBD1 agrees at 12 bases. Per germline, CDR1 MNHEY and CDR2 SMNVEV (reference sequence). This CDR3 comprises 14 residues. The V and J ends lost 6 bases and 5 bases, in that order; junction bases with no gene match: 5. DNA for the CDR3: TGTGCCAGCAGACCGGGACAGGGGGCCCACGAGCAGTACTTC. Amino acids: CASRPGQGAHEQYF.

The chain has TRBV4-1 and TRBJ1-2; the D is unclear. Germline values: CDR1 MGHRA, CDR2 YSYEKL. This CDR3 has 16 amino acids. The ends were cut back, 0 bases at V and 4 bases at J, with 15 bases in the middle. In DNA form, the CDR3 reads TGCGCCAGCAGCCAAGATGGCGGAGGGAAGGCCTATGGCTACACCTTC. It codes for CASSQDGGGKAYGYTF.

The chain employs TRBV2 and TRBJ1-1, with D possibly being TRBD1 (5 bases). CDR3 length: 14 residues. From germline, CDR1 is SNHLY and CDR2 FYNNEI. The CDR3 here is CGRRWLGENTEAFF. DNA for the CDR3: TGTGGCAGAAGGTGGCTAGGGGAGAACACTGAAGCTTTCTTT.

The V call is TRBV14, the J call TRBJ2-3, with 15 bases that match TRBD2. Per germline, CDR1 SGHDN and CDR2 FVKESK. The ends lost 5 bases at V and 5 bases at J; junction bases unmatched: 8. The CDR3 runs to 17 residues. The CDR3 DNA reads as TGTGCCAGCAGCTTCAGGACTAGCGGGGGGGCCGGAGATACGCAGTATTTT. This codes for CASSFRTSGGAGDTQYF.

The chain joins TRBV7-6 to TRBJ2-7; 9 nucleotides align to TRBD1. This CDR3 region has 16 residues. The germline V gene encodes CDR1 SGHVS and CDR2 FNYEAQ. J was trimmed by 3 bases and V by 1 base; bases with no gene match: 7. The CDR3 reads CASSLVSGQGVYEQYF. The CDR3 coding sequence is TGTGCCAGCAGCTTAGTATCGGGACAGGGAGTCTACGAGCAGTACTTC.

CDR3 in DNA: TGTGCCAGCGGCAGATACCCACAGGGAGCCCCCTATGGCTACACCTTC. Translated, it gives CASGRYPQGAPYGYTF. V is TRBV2 and J is TRBJ1-2, with TRBD1 as a possible D gene (6 bases). Trimming cost V 8 bases and J 4 bases, with 23 bases left between them. The germline V gene encodes CDR1 SNHLY and CDR2 FYNNEI. The CDR3 sequence is 16 residues long.

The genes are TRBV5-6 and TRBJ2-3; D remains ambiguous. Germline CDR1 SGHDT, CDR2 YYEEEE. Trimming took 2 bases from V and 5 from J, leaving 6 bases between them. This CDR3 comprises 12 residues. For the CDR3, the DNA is TGTGCCAGCAGCTTTGTCAGAGATACGCAGTATTTT. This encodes CASSFVRDTQYF.

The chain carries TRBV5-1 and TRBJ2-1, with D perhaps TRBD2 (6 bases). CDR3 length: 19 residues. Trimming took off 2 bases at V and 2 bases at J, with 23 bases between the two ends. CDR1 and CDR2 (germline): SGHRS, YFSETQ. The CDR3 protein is CASSFPSRSSGETYNEQFF. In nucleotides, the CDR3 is TGCGCCAGCAGCTTTCCTTCTCGAAGTTCGGGAGAAACCTACAATGAGCAGTTCTTC.

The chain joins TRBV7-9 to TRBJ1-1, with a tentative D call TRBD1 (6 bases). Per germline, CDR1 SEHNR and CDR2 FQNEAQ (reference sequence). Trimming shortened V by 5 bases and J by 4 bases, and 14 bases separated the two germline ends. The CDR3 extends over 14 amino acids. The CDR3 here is CASSQQGNGTEAFF. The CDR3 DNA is TGTGCCAGCAGCCAACAGGGTAACGGCACTGAAGCTTTCTTT.

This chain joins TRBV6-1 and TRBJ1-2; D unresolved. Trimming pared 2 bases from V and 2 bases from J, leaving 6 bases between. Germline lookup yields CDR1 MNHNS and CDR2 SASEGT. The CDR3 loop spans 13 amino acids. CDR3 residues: CASSEQANYGYTF. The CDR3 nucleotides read TGTGCCAGCAGTGAACAGGCAAACTATGGCTACACCTTC.

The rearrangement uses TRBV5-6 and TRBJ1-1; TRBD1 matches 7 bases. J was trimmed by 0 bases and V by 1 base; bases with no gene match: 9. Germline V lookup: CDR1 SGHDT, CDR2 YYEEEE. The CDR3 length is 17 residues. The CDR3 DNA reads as TGTGCCAGCAGCTTGTTTGAGGGGGCTTTCATGAACACTGAAGCTTTCTTT. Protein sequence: CASSLFEGAFMNTEAFF.

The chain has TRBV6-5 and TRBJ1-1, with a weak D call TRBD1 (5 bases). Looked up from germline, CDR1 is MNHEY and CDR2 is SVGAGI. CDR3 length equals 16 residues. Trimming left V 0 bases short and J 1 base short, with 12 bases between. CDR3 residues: CASSYSGVHANTEAFF. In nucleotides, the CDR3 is TGTGCCAGCAGTTACTCAGGGGTGCATGCGAACACTGAAGCTTTCTTT.

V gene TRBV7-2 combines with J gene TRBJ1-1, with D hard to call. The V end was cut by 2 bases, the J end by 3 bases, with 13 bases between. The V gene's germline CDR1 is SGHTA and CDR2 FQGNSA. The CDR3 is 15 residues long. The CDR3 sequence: CASSLKYGGYTEAFF. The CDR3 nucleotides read TGTGCCAGCAGCTTAAAGTATGGAGGGTACACTGAAGCTTTCTTT.